Shown below are 28 T cell receptor beta chains from a single sample sequenced in a study of blood T cell repertoires in COVID-19. TCRdb's copy holds only in-frame clones and misses some; the assay was immunoSEQ multiplex PCR. The sample shows about 190,000 clones, 88% of them seen only once. Sample: peripheral blood. These receptors were collected from a woman in her twenties or thirties with acute or convalescent COVID-19.

A single count supports this clone. Written as DNA, the CDR3 is TGCGCCACCGCACGAGGGCGCCATCAGCCCCAGCATTTT. Encoded protein: CATARGRHQPQHF. V gene TRBV10-1 combines with J gene TRBJ1-5, with D unresolved. The CDR3 consists of 13 residues. The germline gives CDR1 WNHNN, CDR2 SYGVQD (reference sequence). V gave up 10 bases and J gave up 5 bases, with 15 bases separating them.

In its sample, this clone was seen once. V and J are TRBV7-9 and TRBJ1-3; the D gene is possibly TRBD1 (5 bases). CDR3 size: 13 residues. Germline V gene data show CDR1 as SEHNR and CDR2 as FQNEAQ (reference sequence). Trimming cost V 3 bases and J 9 bases, with 12 bases left between them. CDR3 sequence (DNA): TGTGCCAGCAGCTTCCAGGGTAGTAGCACCATATATTTT. This codes for CASSFQGSSTIYF.

This chain connects TRBV7-9 to TRBJ1-2; no reliable D call. Germline assignment: CDR1 SEHNR and CDR2 FQNEAQ (reference sequence). This CDR3 contains 13 residues. The V and J ends lost 4 bases and 0 bases respectively, with 6 bases between them. CDR3 residues: CASSYPANYGYTF. The CDR3 DNA reads as TGTGCCAGCAGCTACCCAGCTAACTATGGCTACACCTTC.

The V gene is TRBV6-5, the J gene TRBJ1-1, with TRBD1 matching over 8 bases. The J segment lost 5 bases and the V segment lost 6 bases, leaving 11 bases of the junction unmatched. The CDR3 sequence is 15 residues long. Per germline, CDR1 MNHEY and CDR2 SVGAGI. As DNA, the CDR3 is TGTGCCAGCAGCCACACCGGACAGGGACAAACTGAAGCTTTCTTT. It encodes CASSHTGQGQTEAFF.

This clone has more than one count but fewer than ten. The chain is built from TRBV29-1 and TRBJ2-2, with a weak D call TRBD1 (5 bases). The CDR3 length is 14 residues. CDR1 SQVTM and CDR2 ANQGSEA come from the germline V gene. V was clipped by 7 bases and J by 1 base, with 13 bases between them. The DNA for the CDR3 is TGCAGCGCCTCGACAGATTTGAACACCGGGGAGCTGTTTTTT. It yields the protein CSASTDLNTGELFF.

The chain links TRBV5-4 to TRBJ1-1; 9 bases map to TRBD1. The junction had 9 bases not matched to a gene; V was cut back by 4 bases and J by 5 bases. The germline V gene encodes CDR1 SGHNT and CDR2 YYREEE (reference sequence). The CDR3 consists of 15 residues. CDR3 sequence: CASSSPGQGGTEAFF. CDR3 sequence (DNA): TGTGCCAGCAGCAGTCCGGGACAGGGAGGAACTGAAGCTTTCTTT.

The chain employs TRBV10-3 and TRBJ1-2; D is undetermined. V was trimmed by 5 bases and J by 3 bases, leaving 10 bases between them. CDR1 and CDR2 from the germline V gene are ENHRY and SYGVKD. CDR3 size: 13 residues. The CDR3, as DNA: TGTGCCATCAGTCTTAATCAGGACTATGGCTACACCTTC. As protein: CAISLNQDYGYTF.

The chain combines TRBV7-9 with TRBJ2-1; 9 bases map to TRBD1. After removal of 5 bases from V and 4 bases from J, the junction contained 9 bases not matched to a gene. In germline, CDR1 is SEHNR, CDR2 FQNEAQ (reference sequence). The CDR3 has 16 amino acids. This chain's CDR3 is CASSTLTGGAYNEQFF. CDR3 sequence (DNA): TGTGCCAGCAGCACCCTGACAGGGGGAGCTTACAATGAGCAGTTCTTC.

This chain links TRBV5-1 with TRBJ1-4; maybe TRBD1 (5 bases). CDR1 is SGHRS, CDR2 YFSETQ, per germline. This CDR3 has 15 residues. Trimming removed 0 bases from V and 6 bases from J, with 12 bases in between. This CDR3 reads CASSLGGAGDEKLFF. The CDR3 nucleotides read TGCGCCAGCAGCTTGGGAGGGGCGGGGGATGAAAAACTGTTTTTT.

V is TRBV28 and J is TRBJ2-5, with D perhaps matching TRBD2 (6 bases). V lost 7 bases, J lost 4 bases, and 25 bases lay in between. The CDR3 has 17 amino acids. Per the germline V gene, CDR1 is MDHEN and CDR2 is SYDVKM. The DNA of the CDR3 is TGTGCCAGCAATAGATGGGCGGGATCGCAAGAAGGAGAGACCCAGTACTTC. The encoded protein is CASNRWAGSQEGETQYF.

The chain carries TRBV28 and TRBJ2-7; TRBD1 is a possible D gene (6 bases). V was trimmed by 7 bases and J by 2 bases, leaving 12 bases between them. The CDR3 is made up of 13 amino acids. Germline-derived CDR1 and CDR2 are MDHEN and SYDVKM. The CDR3 DNA is TGTGCCAGCACGACAGGTGGCCCCTACGAGCAGTACTTC. This encodes CASTTGGPYEQYF.

V and J are TRBV28 and TRBJ1-2; a possible D gene is TRBD1 (6 bases). Between the trimmed V and J ends, which lost 10 bases and 6 bases, there was a span of 21 bases. This CDR3 spans 14 amino acids. CDR1 is MDHEN and CDR2 is SYDVKM in the germline V gene. In DNA form, the CDR3 reads TGTGCCACTCATTCGGGGGGCGACTACGATGGCTACACCTTC. The encoded protein is CATHSGGDYDGYTF.

This sequence joins TRBV28 and TRBJ1-1; D might be TRBD1 (5 bases). There are 15 residues in the CDR3. V was shortened by 5 bases and J by 0 bases, with 13 bases between the two germline ends. Germline V gives CDR1 MDHEN, CDR2 SYDVKM. The CDR3 reads CASSEKGVMNTEAFF. Written as DNA, the CDR3 is TGTGCCAGCAGTGAGAAAGGGGTAATGAACACTGAAGCTTTCTTT.

This clone was counted a single time. This rearrangement joins TRBV29-1 to TRBJ2-1, with 8 bases identical to TRBD2. The V gene's germline CDR1 is SQVTM and CDR2 ANQGSEA. CDR3 length: 14 amino acids. The V and J ends lost 3 bases and 3 bases, in that order; junction bases with no gene match: 4. CDR3 loop: CSVEGGRRYNEQFF. The DNA of the CDR3 is TGCAGCGTTGAGGGCGGGAGGCGCTACAATGAGCAGTTCTTC.

The V gene is TRBV30, the J gene TRBJ2-7, with D maybe TRBD1 (6 bases). In germline, CDR1 is GTSNPN, CDR2 SVGIG (reference sequence). V was pared by 8 bases and J by 0 bases, with 17 bases between. This CDR3 is 14 amino acids long. The CDR3 DNA reads TGTGCCGGCCACCCGCAGGGGAGCTCCTACGAGCAGTACTTC. This translates into CAGHPQGSSYEQYF.

The chain combines TRBV5-4 with TRBJ2-7; D remains unclear. Between the trimmed V and J ends, which lost 2 bases and 3 bases, there was a span of 12 bases. The length of the CDR3 is 14 residues. The germline V gene encodes CDR1 SGHNT and CDR2 YYREEE (reference sequence). For the CDR3, the DNA is TGTGCCAGCAGCTTTACTGGTTCCCACTACGAGCAGTACTTC. Protein: CASSFTGSHYEQYF. The whole variable domain, filled in from reference TRBV5-4 and TRBJ2-7, reads ETGVTQSPTHLIKTRGQQVTLRCSSQSGHNTVSWYQQALGQGPQFIFQYYREEENGRGNFPPRFSGLQFPNYSSELNVNALELDDSALYLCASSFTGSHYEQYFGPGTRLTVT.

CDR3 sequence: CASSFAGASTDTQYF. Written as DNA, the CDR3 is TGCGCCAGCAGTTTTGCAGGGGCGAGCACAGATACGCAGTATTTT. V and J are TRBV5-1 and TRBJ2-3; D might be TRBD1 (6 bases). CDR3 length: 15 amino acids. V lost 5 bases, J lost 0 bases, and 13 bases lay in between. Germline lookup yields CDR1 SGHRS and CDR2 YFSETQ.

J is TRBJ2-1 and V is TRBV9; D not certain. V was trimmed by 0 bases and J by 9 bases, leaving 10 bases between them. The germline CDR1 and CDR2 sequences are SGDLS and YYNGEE. The CDR3 contains 13 residues. CDR3 coding DNA: TGTGCCAGCAGCGTAGGGGCTTCCCTTGAGCAGTTCTTC. This encodes CASSVGASLEQFF.

This chain links TRBV18 with TRBJ1-4, with a possible D match to TRBD1 (6 bases). The CDR3 extends over 14 amino acids. Trimming left V 3 bases short and J 8 bases short, with 13 bases between. Per germline, CDR1 KGHSH and CDR2 LQKENI. The CDR3 here is CASSPVQGGEKLFF. CDR3 DNA: TGTGCCAGCTCACCGGTACAGGGTGGAGAAAAACTGTTTTTT.

The chain joins TRBV28 to TRBJ2-7, with a weak D call TRBD2 (6 bases). V was clipped by 6 bases and J by 1 base, with 19 bases between them. Germline CDR1 reads MDHEN; CDR2 reads SYDVKM. There are 16 residues in the CDR3. The CDR3 region has the DNA TGTGCCAGCAGCCTAGGAGGGGCAGGGAGGTCCTACGAGCAGTACTTC. Its translation: CASSLGGAGRSYEQYF.

The chain employs TRBV27 and TRBJ2-1, with 7 bases matching TRBD2. Trimming at V came to 8 bases and at J to 0 bases, leaving 7 bases not matched to a gene. In germline, CDR1 is MNHEY, CDR2 SMNVEV (reference sequence). This CDR3 region has 15 residues. Here the CDR3 DNA reads TGTGCCAGCGGGGGGGAGCGATACTCCTACAATGAGCAGTTCTTC. Translating it yields CASGGERYSYNEQFF.

The chain uses TRBV5-6 and TRBJ1-5; 7 bases map to TRBD1. J was trimmed by 3 bases and V by 5 bases; bases with no gene match: 8. Germline assignment: CDR1 SGHDT and CDR2 YYEEEE. CDR3 size: 15 residues. This CDR3 reads CASSNRGWNNQPQHF. The CDR3 DNA follows: TGTGCCAGCAGTAACAGGGGTTGGAACAATCAGCCCCAGCATTTT.

This chain joins TRBV30 and TRBJ1-2; no firm D call. Looked up from germline, CDR1 is GTSNPN and CDR2 is SVGIG (reference sequence). Between the trimmed V and J ends, which lost 8 bases and 2 bases, there was a span of 9 bases. This CDR3 contains 11 residues. The CDR3 reads CAGGPNYGYTF. CDR3 coding DNA: TGTGCCGGCGGCCCGAACTATGGCTACACCTTC.

Details on this clone: Relative to the germline gene, one junction end is altered; a read error may explain this. The V gene is TRBV6-5, the J gene TRBJ2-7; the D gene is possibly TRBD2 (6 bases). This CDR3 has 12 amino acids. Germline CDR1 MNHEY, CDR2 SVGAGI. As DNA, the CDR3 is TGTGCCAGCAGTTACACTCCGGGGGATCGAAACTTC. Protein: CASSYTPGDRNF.

The chain is built from TRBV20-1 and TRBJ1-1; D gene ambiguous. The CDR3 runs 10 residues. Trimming cost V 7 bases and J 8 bases, with 11 bases left between them. In germline, CDR1 is DFQATT, CDR2 SNEGSKA (reference sequence). DNA for the CDR3: TGCAGTGTGTTCTGGGCCGAAGCTTTCTTT. Protein: CSVFWAEAFF.

This chain joins TRBV5-1 and TRBJ2-3; the D is unclear. Per the germline V gene, CDR1 is SGHRS and CDR2 is YFSETQ. The CDR3 has 14 amino acids. Trimming took 4 bases from V and 1 from J, leaving 10 bases between them. The CDR3 DNA is TGCGCCAGCAGCGGCCTCCAAGGCACAGATACGCAGTATTTT. This translates into CASSGLQGTDTQYF.

This clone was detected only a few times. The CDR3 DNA reads as TGTGCCAGCAGCTTGTACGGTTATAGCAATCAGCCCCAGCATTTT. This codes for CASSLYGYSNQPQHF. The chain uses TRBV5-8 and TRBJ1-5, with D uncertain. Trimming took 1 base from V and 0 from J, leaving 8 bases between them. CDR1 and CDR2 from the germline V gene are SGHTS and YDEGEE. This CDR3 is 15 amino acids long.

The chain joins TRBV5-4 to TRBJ2-1, with 7 bases matching TRBD2. CDR3 length equals 14 residues. Per germline, CDR1 SGHNT and CDR2 YYREEE (reference sequence). V was pared by 7 bases and J by 2 bases, with 6 bases of the junction left unmatched. The CDR3 sequence: CASSAGSAYNEQFF. As DNA, the CDR3 is TGTGCCAGCTCAGCGGGGTCAGCCTACAATGAGCAGTTCTTC. Using reference TRBV5-4 and TRBJ2-1 for the parts outside the CDR3, the full variable domain is ETGVTQSPTHLIKTRGQQVTLRCSSQSGHNTVSWYQQALGQGPQFIFQYYREEENGRGNFPPRFSGLQFPNYSSELNVNALELDDSALYLCASSAGSAYNEQFFGPGTRLTVL.